What follows are 16 T cell receptor beta chains derived from one specimen sequenced in a study of blood T cell repertoires in COVID-19. TCRdb's copy holds only in-frame clones and misses some; the assay was immunoSEQ multiplex PCR. There are roughly 200,000 clones in the sample; about 85% occur only once, and 5% to 8% lies in the top ten. What was sequenced was PBMCs or T cells enriched from blood (not recorded which). The receptors derive from a man aged 35 to 55 who had recovered from COVID-19.

V and J are TRBV7-2 and TRBJ1-5; D gene ambiguous. CDR1 and CDR2 from the germline V gene are SGHTA and FQGNSA. This CDR3 is 15 amino acids long. Trimming removed 3 bases at V and 0 bases at J, with 9 bases between. The CDR3: CASSLYSYSNQPQHF. As DNA, the CDR3 is TGTGCCAGCAGCTTGTACAGTTATAGCAATCAGCCCCAGCATTTT.

The rearrangement uses TRBV11-3 and TRBJ1-6; weak D call: TRBD1 (6 bases). V was clipped by 5 bases and J by 8 bases, with 22 bases between them. This CDR3 has 17 residues. The germline V gene has CDR1 SGHNT and CDR2 YENEEA. CDR3 protein: CASSIAAPGAPDSPLHF. The CDR3 coding sequence is TGTGCCAGCAGCATCGCGGCCCCAGGGGCTCCGGATTCACCCCTCCACTTT.

The gene calls are TRBV28 and TRBJ2-7; 8 bases agree with TRBD1. The CDR3 length is 15 residues. V dropped 5 bases and J dropped 2; count of bases not matched to a gene: 8. The germline V gene encodes CDR1 MDHEN and CDR2 SYDVKM. CDR3 in DNA: TGTGCCAGCAGTAATCCGGGACAGGTCCCCTACGAGCAGTACTTC. Its protein is CASSNPGQVPYEQYF.

The chain uses TRBV2 and TRBJ2-1; 9 nucleotides align to TRBD2. V dropped 6 bases and J dropped 4; count of bases not matched to a gene: 7. Germline lookup yields CDR1 SNHLY and CDR2 FYNNEI. The CDR3 is 15 residues long. Here the CDR3 DNA reads TGTGCCAGCAGCCCGGGACTAGCACCATACAATGAGCAGTTCTTC. Its protein is CASSPGLAPYNEQFF.

The genes are TRBV11-2 and TRBJ2-1; TRBD2 might be the D (5 bases). The CDR3 loop spans 16 amino acids. Germline V lookup: CDR1 SGHAT, CDR2 FQNNGV. V lost 4 bases, J lost 2 bases, and 15 bases lay in between. CDR3 nucleotide sequence: TGTGCCAGCAGCTCACTGAGGGCCGGCACCTACAATGAGCAGTTCTTC. It encodes CASSSLRAGTYNEQFF. Based on the CDR3 plus reference TRBV11-2 and TRBJ2-1, the full variable domain is EAGVAQSPRYKIIEKRQSVAFWCNPISGHATLYWYQQILGQGPKLLIQFQNNGVVDDSQLPKDRFSAERLKGVDSTLKIQPAKLEDSAVYLCASSSLRAGTYNEQFFGPGTRLTVL.

The chain uses TRBV5-1 and TRBJ1-2; D possibly corresponds to TRBD1 (6 bases). The CDR3 loop spans 14 amino acids. Trimming removed 2 bases from V and 3 bases from J, with 11 bases in between. Germline loops: CDR1 SGHRS, CDR2 YFSETQ. The CDR3 region has the DNA TGCGCCAGCAGCTTACTGGACAGATACTATGGCTACACCTTC. Its protein product is CASSLLDRYYGYTF.

The V gene is TRBV7-9, the J gene TRBJ2-3; 8 bases are shared with TRBD2. The CDR3 has 14 residues. The germline V gene has CDR1 SEHNR and CDR2 FQNEAQ (reference sequence). Germline trimming cut 7 bases from V and 0 bases from J; bases unmatched to any gene: 3. CDR3 DNA: TGTGCCAGCACGACGGGAGGGAGCACAGATACGCAGTATTTT. It yields the protein CASTTGGSTDTQYF.

The V gene is TRBV28, the J gene TRBJ2-5; TRBD2 agrees at 7 bases. Germline CDR1 and CDR2: MDHEN and SYDVKM. CDR3 size: 14 residues. Trimming at V came to 3 bases and at J to 1 base, leaving 2 bases not matched to a gene. CDR3 in DNA: TGTGCCAGCAGTTTGGGAGGGCCCCAAGAGACCCAGTACTTC. It yields the protein CASSLGGPQETQYF.

The rearrangement uses TRBV9 and TRBJ2-6; 8 positions agree with TRBD1. The CDR3 contains 21 residues. The ends lost 3 bases at V and 0 bases at J; junction bases unmatched: 17. CDR1 SGDLS and CDR2 YYNGEE come from the germline V gene. The CDR3 region is CASSGTRSPGQASSGANVLTF. The CDR3 DNA is TGTGCCAGCAGCGGCACCAGATCGCCGGGACAGGCATCCTCTGGGGCCAACGTCCTGACTTTC. Supplemented by reference TRBV9 and TRBJ2-6, the full variable domain reads DSGVTQTPKHLITATGQRVTLRCSPRSGDLSVYWYQQSLDQGLQFLIQYYNGEERAKGNILERFSAQQFPDLHSELNLSSLELGDSALYFCASSGTRSPGQASSGANVLTFGAGSRLTVL.

This clone was detected once. V and J are TRBV7-9 and TRBJ2-1; 7 nucleotides match TRBD2. CDR1 is SEHNR and CDR2 is FQNEAQ in the germline V gene (reference sequence). CDR3 size: 15 residues. Germline trimming cut 0 bases from V and 8 bases from J; bases unmatched to any gene: 7. This CDR3 reads CASSLAGGPVDEQFF. The CDR3 coding sequence is TGTGCCAGCAGCTTAGCGGGAGGGCCTGTTGATGAGCAGTTCTTC.

The chain is built from TRBV10-2 and TRBJ2-5; a weak D match, TRBD1 (5 bases). Germline CDR1 reads WSHSY; CDR2 reads SAAADI. CDR3 length: 13 amino acids. V was shortened by 2 bases and J by 7 bases, with 11 bases between the two germline ends. CDR3 bases: TGCGCCAGCAGTGAGCAGGGTTCAGGGACCCAGTACTTC. This sequence encodes CASSEQGSGTQYF.

The rearrangement links TRBV5-1 to TRBJ2-7, with 9 bases matching TRBD1. Germline CDR1 reads SGHRS; CDR2 reads YFSETQ. V gave up 4 bases and J gave up 6 bases; unmatched junction bases: 11. The CDR3 spans 15 residues. In nucleotides, the CDR3 is TGCGCCAGCAGCCCAGAGGGACAGGGCATCCGCGAGCAGTACTTC. The encoded protein is CASSPEGQGIREQYF.

The chain combines TRBV12-3 or TRBV12-4 with TRBJ1-1; D may be TRBD1 (6 bases). This CDR3 has 11 amino acids. Trimming left V 5 bases short and J 11 bases short, with 12 bases between. The CDR3 is CASSTGLLAFF. DNA of the CDR3: TGTGCCAGCAGTACAGGGTTACTTGCTTTCTTT.

The V gene is TRBV9, the J gene TRBJ2-5; 12 bases are a match to TRBD2. The CDR3 has 18 residues. The J segment lost 2 bases and the V segment lost 4 bases, leaving 12 bases of the junction unmatched. Germline lookup yields CDR1 SGDLS and CDR2 YYNGEE. The CDR3 region is CASSLLAGGRGPQETQYF. The DNA of the CDR3 is TGTGCCAGCAGCTTGCTAGCGGGGGGGCGCGGGCCACAAGAGACCCAGTACTTC.

This clone was picked up a small number of times. V is TRBV7-9 and J is TRBJ2-2, with a possible D match to TRBD1 (7 bases). The CDR3 sequence is 13 residues long. Germline V lookup: CDR1 SEHNR, CDR2 FQNEAQ (reference sequence). DNA of the CDR3: TGTGCGGAGGGACAGCCGAACACCGGGGAGCTGTTTTTT. Protein sequence: CAEGQPNTGELFF. The whole variable domain, remainder taken from reference TRBV7-9 and TRBJ2-2, is DTGVSQNPRHKITKRGQNVTFRCDPISEHNRLYWYRQTLGQGPEFLTYFQNEAQLEKSRLLSDRFSAERPKGSFSTLEIQRTEQGDSAMYLCAEGQPNTGELFFGEGSRLTVL.

The V and J genes are TRBV10-2 and TRBJ2-1; maybe TRBD1 (6 bases). The CDR3 contains 16 residues. Trimming shortened V by 6 bases and J by 7 bases, and 22 bases separated the two germline ends. In germline, CDR1 is WSHSY, CDR2 SAAADI. Written as DNA, the CDR3 is TGCGCCAGCAGCATAATCGTACAGGGTAGGGGGAATGAGCAGTTCTTC. Protein: CASSIIVQGRGNEQFF.